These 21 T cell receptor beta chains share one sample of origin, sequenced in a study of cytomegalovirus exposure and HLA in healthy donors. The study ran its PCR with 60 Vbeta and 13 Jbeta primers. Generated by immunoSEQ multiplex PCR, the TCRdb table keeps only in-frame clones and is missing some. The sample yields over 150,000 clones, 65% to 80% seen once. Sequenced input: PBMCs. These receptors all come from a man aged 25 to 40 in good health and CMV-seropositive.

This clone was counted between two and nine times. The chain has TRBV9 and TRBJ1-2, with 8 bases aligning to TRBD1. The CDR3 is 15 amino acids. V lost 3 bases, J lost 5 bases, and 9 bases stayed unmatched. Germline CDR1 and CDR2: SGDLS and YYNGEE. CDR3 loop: CASSATQGGGYGYTF. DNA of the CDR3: TGTGCCAGCAGCGCCACACAGGGGGGAGGGTATGGCTACACCTTC.

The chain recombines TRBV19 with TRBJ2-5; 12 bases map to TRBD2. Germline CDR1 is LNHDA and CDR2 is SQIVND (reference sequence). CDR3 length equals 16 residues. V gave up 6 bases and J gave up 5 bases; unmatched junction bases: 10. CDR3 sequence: CASSHRTSGEGETQYF. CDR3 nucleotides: TGTGCCAGTAGCCATAGGACTAGCGGGGAGGGGGAGACCCAGTACTTC.

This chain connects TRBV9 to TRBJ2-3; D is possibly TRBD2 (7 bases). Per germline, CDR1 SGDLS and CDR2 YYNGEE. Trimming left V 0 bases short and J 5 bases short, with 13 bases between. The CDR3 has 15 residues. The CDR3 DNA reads TGTGCCAGCAGCGTAGGGGGGGGGCAAGGAGATACGCAGTATTTT. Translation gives CASSVGGGQGDTQYF.

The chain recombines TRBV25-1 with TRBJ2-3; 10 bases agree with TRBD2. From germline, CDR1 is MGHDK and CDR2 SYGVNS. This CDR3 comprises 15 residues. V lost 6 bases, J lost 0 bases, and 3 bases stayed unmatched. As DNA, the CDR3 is TGTGCCAGCAGCCCGACTAGCGGGAGCACAGATACGCAGTATTTT. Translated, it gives CASSPTSGSTDTQYF.

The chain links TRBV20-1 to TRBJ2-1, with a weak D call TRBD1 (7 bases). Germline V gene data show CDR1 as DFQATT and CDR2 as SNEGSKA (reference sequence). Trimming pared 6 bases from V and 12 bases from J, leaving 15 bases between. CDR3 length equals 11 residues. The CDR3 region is CSAATGRWQFF. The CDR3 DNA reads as TGCAGTGCAGCGACAGGGAGGTGGCAGTTCTTC.

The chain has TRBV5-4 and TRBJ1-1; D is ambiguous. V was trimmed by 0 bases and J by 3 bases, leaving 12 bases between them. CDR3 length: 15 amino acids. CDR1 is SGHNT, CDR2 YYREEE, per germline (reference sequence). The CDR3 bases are TGTGCCAGCAGCTTGGGTGGAGGGCGGGACACTGAAGCTTTCTTT. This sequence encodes CASSLGGGRDTEAFF.

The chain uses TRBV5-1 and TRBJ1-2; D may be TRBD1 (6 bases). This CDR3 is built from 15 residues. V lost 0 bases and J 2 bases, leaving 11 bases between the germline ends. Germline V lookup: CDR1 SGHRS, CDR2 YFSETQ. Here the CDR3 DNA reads TGCGCCAGCAGCTTGGCCCCAGGGGTCAACTATGGCTACACCTTC. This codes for CASSLAPGVNYGYTF.

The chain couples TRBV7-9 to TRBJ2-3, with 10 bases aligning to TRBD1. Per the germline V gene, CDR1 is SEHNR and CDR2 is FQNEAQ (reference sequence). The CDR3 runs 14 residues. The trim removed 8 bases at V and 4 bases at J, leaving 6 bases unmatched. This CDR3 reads CASDGTGVADTQYF. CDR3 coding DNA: TGTGCCAGCGACGGGACAGGGGTAGCAGATACGCAGTATTTT.

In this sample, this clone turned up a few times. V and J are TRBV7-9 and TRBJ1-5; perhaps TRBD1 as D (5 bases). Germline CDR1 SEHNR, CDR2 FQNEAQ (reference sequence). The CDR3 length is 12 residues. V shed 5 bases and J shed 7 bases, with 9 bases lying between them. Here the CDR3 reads CASSPTGQPQHF. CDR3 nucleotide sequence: TGTGCCAGCAGCCCAACAGGCCAGCCCCAGCATTTT.

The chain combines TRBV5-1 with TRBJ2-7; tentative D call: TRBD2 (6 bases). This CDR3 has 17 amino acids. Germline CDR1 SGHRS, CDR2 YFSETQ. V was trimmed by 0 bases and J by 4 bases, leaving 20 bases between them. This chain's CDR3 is CASSLEASEVILYEQYF. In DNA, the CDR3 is TGCGCCAGCAGCTTGGAGGCTAGCGAGGTTATATTGTACGAGCAGTACTTC.

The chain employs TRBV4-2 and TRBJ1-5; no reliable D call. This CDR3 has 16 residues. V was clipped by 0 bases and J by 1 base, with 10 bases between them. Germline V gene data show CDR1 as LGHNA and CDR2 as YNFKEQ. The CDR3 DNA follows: TGTGCCAGCAGCCAAGAAGACTATCTGAGCAATCAGCCCCAGCATTTT. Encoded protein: CASSQEDYLSNQPQHF.

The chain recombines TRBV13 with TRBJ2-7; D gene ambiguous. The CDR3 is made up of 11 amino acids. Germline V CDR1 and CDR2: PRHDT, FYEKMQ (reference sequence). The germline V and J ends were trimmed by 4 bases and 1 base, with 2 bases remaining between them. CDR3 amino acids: CASSSSYEQYF. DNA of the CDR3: TGTGCCAGCAGCTCTTCCTACGAGCAGTACTTC.

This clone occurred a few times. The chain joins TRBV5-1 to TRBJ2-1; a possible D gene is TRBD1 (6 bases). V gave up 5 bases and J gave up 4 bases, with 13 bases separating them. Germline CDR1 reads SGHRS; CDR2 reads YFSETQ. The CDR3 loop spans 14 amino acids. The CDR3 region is CASSRGQNYNEQFF. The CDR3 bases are TGCGCCAGCAGTCGCGGACAGAATTACAATGAGCAGTTCTTC.

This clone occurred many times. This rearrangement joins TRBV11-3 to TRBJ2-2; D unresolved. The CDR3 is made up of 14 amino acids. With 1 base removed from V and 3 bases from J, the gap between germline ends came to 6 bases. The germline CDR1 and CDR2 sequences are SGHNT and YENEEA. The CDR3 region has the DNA TGTGCCAGCAGCTTAGCCCCTTACACCGGGGAGCTGTTTTTT. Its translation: CASSLAPYTGELFF.

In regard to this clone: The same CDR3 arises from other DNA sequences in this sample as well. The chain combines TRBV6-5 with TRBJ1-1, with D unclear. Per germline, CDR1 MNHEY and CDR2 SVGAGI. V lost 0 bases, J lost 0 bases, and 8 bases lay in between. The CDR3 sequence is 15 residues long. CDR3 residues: CASSYSRGLNTEAFF. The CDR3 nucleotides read TGTGCCAGCAGTTACTCTCGGGGTTTGAACACTGAAGCTTTCTTT.

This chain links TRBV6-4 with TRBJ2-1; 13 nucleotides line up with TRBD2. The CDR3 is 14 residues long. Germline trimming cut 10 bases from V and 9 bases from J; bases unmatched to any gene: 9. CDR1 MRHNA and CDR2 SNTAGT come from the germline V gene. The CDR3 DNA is TGTGCCACCGGGCGGACTAGCGGGAGTAGTGAGCAGTTCTTC. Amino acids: CATGRTSGSSEQFF.

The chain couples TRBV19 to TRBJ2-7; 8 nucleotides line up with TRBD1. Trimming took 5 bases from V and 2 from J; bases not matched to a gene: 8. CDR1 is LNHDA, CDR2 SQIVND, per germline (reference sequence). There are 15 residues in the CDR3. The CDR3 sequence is CASSFGQGVPYEQYF. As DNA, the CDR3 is TGTGCCAGTAGTTTCGGACAGGGAGTACCCTACGAGCAGTACTTC.

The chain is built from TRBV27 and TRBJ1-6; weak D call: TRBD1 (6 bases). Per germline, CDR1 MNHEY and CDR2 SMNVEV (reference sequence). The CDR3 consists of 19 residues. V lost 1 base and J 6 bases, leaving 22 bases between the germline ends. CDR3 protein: CASSLFSGGLVPSNSPLHF. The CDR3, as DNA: TGTGCCAGCAGTTTATTTAGCGGGGGCCTAGTTCCCTCTAATTCACCCCTCCACTTT.

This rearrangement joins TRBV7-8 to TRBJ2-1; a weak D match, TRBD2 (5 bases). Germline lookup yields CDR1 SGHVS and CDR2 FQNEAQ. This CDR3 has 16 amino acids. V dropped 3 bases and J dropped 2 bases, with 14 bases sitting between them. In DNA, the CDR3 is TGTGCCAGCAGCTTGGATCGGGGAAAAACCTACAATGAGCAGTTCTTC. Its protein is CASSLDRGKTYNEQFF. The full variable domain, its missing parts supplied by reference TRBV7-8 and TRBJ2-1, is GAGVSQSPRYKVAKRGQDVALRCDPISGHVSLFWYQQALGQGPEFLTYFQNEAQLDKSGLPSDRFFAERPEGSVSTLKIQRTQQEDSAVYLCASSLDRGKTYNEQFFGPGTRLTVL.

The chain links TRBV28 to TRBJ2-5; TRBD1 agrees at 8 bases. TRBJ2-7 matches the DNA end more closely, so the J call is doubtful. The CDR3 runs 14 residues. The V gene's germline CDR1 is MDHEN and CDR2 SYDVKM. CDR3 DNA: TGTGCCAGCAGCCTTCTCGGGACAGGACGCGAGCAGTACTTC. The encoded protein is CASSLLGTGREQYF.

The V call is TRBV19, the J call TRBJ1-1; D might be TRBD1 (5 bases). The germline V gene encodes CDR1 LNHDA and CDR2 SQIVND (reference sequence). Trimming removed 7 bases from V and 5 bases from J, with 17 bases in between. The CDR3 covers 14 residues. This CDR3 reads CASTAGTGGTEAFF. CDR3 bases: TGTGCCAGTACCGCAGGGACGGGAGGAACTGAAGCTTTCTTT.